This is a list of T cell receptor beta chains from one sample in a study of cytomegalovirus exposure and HLA in healthy donors. TCRdb keeps only in-frame clones here, not all; method: immunoSEQ multiplex PCR. This table holds about 120,000 clones, approximately 87% found once. The sample taken for sequencing was PBMCs. The receptors originated from a woman in her late teens or twenties in good health and CMV-seropositive. Both conserved end residues are part of each CDR3. D genes are given only for firm matches. The listing skips clone size in some rows; elsewhere it reads once, few, many or a size class.

v_call: TRBV2; j_call: TRBJ2-3; d_call: TRBD2; clone_size: -; cdr3_nt: TGTGCCAGCAGTGGGCTAGCGGGAGTCGGGTGGGATACGCAGTATTTT; cdr3_aa: CASSGLAGVGWDTQYF
v_call: TRBV6-5; j_call: TRBJ1-2; d_call: -; clone_size: -; cdr3_nt: TGTGCCAGCAGGCGAAACTATTCTCAGAAGGATGGCTACACCTTC; cdr3_aa: CASRRNYSQKDGYTF
v_call: TRBV4-1; j_call: TRBJ2-1; d_call: -; clone_size: -; cdr3_nt: TGCGCCAGCAGCCAAGCTGGGACTTTCTCCTACAATGAGCAGTTCTTC; cdr3_aa: CASSQAGTFSYNEQFF
v_call: TRBV7-7; j_call: TRBJ2-6; d_call: -; clone_size: -; cdr3_nt: TGTGCTAGCAGCCCCCAGGGGCCTGGGGCCAACGTCCTGACTTTC; cdr3_aa: CASSPQGPGANVLTF
v_call: TRBV4-3; j_call: TRBJ2-1; d_call: TRBD2; clone_size: many; cdr3_nt: TGCGCCAGCAGCCGTCAGGCACTAGCGTACGTCGATGAGCAGTTCTTC; cdr3_aa: CASSRQALAYVDEQFF
v_call: TRBV2; j_call: TRBJ1-2; d_call: -; clone_size: -; cdr3_nt: TGTGCCAGCAGCCAATCGACTATGAACTATGGCTACACCTTC; cdr3_aa: CASSQSTMNYGYTF
v_call: TRBV10-3; j_call: TRBJ2-7; d_call: -; clone_size: -; cdr3_nt: TGTGCCATCAGTGTGCGGAGGAGCACCGAGCAGTACTTC; cdr3_aa: CAISVRRSTEQYF
v_call: TRBV19; j_call: TRBJ1-5; d_call: TRBD1; clone_size: -; cdr3_nt: TGTGCCAGTAGCCCCCGGGACAGCGCATATCAGCCCCAGCATTTT; cdr3_aa: CASSPRDSAYQPQHF
v_call: TRBV30; j_call: TRBJ2-1; d_call: TRBD1; clone_size: -; cdr3_nt: TGTGCCTGGACCAAGGACAGGAATGAGCAGTTCTTC; cdr3_aa: CAWTKDRNEQFF
v_call: TRBV5-4; j_call: TRBJ2-7; d_call: TRBD1; clone_size: -; cdr3_nt: TGTGCCACCAGGGGACAGGGGGACGAGCAGTACTTC; cdr3_aa: CATRGQGDEQYF
v_call: TRBV2; j_call: TRBJ1-1; d_call: -; clone_size: -; cdr3_nt: TGTGCCAGCAGTGTCGGTCGGAGGGGCCCGAACACTGAAGCTTTCTTT; cdr3_aa: CASSVGRRGPNTEAFF
v_call: TRBV9; j_call: TRBJ2-1; d_call: -; clone_size: -; cdr3_nt: TGTGCCAGCAGCGGGACACAAAGATTCTCCTACAATGAGCAGTTCTTC; cdr3_aa: CASSGTQRFSYNEQFF
v_call: TRBV6-1; j_call: TRBJ1-3; d_call: -; clone_size: -; cdr3_nt: TGTGCCAGCAGAAACAGGGAACTGGGAAACACCATATATTTT; cdr3_aa: CASRNRELGNTIYF
v_call: TRBV5-1; j_call: TRBJ2-3; d_call: -; clone_size: -; cdr3_nt: TGCGCCAGCAGCTCCTCCCGGAGCACAGATACGCAGTATTTT; cdr3_aa: CASSSSRSTDTQYF
v_call: TRBV27; j_call: TRBJ2-5; d_call: -; clone_size: -; cdr3_nt: TGTGCCAGCAGTGTACAGGGGCGACCGGAGGGTACCCAGTACTTC; cdr3_aa: CASSVQGRPEGTQYF
v_call: TRBV6-1; j_call: TRBJ1-6; d_call: TRBD1; clone_size: -; cdr3_nt: TGTGCCCACCGACAGGGATATTCACCCCTCCACTTT; cdr3_aa: CAHRQGYSPLHF
v_call: TRBV2; j_call: TRBJ2-6; d_call: -; clone_size: -; cdr3_nt: TGTGCCAGCACAATAAACAGGGCTGGGGCCAACGTCCTGACTTTC; cdr3_aa: CASTINRAGANVLTF
v_call: TRBV28; j_call: TRBJ2-7; d_call: TRBD1; clone_size: -; cdr3_nt: TGTGCCAGCACCCTGACAGGGGGCTCGTCGAGCGAGCAGTACTTC; cdr3_aa: CASTLTGGSSSEQYF
v_call: TRBV28; j_call: TRBJ2-3; d_call: -; clone_size: -; cdr3_nt: TGTGCCAGCAGTTTTGGGCGATTAAGCACAGATACGCAGTATTTT; cdr3_aa: CASSFGRLSTDTQYF
v_call: TRBV29-1; j_call: TRBJ2-7; d_call: -; clone_size: -; cdr3_nt: TGCAGCGTGCGCCCCGACAGGCGGTCTGAGCAGTACTTC; cdr3_aa: CSVRPDRRSEQYF
v_call: TRBV4-1; j_call: TRBJ2-5; d_call: TRBD1; clone_size: -; cdr3_nt: TGCGCCAGCAGCCAAGGGACAGGGGGCATGGAGACCCAGTACTTC; cdr3_aa: CASSQGTGGMETQYF
v_call: TRBV7-9; j_call: TRBJ2-1; d_call: TRBD2; clone_size: -; cdr3_nt: TGTGCCAGCAGCTCCGGACTAGCGGGGGCAAGCTCCTACAATGAGCAGTTCTTC; cdr3_aa: CASSSGLAGASSYNEQFF
v_call: TRBV5-1; j_call: TRBJ2-3; d_call: TRBD2; clone_size: -; cdr3_nt: TGCGCCAGCAGCGAACTAGCGGGGGGGGCAGGGGATACGCAGTATTTT; cdr3_aa: CASSELAGGAGDTQYF
v_call: TRBV5-6; j_call: TRBJ2-7; d_call: TRBD2; clone_size: few; cdr3_nt: TGTGCCAGCAGCGCGTCGACTAGCGGCCTCTACGAGCAGTACTTC; cdr3_aa: CASSASTSGLYEQYF
v_call: TRBV6-5; j_call: TRBJ1-2; d_call: TRBD1; clone_size: few; cdr3_nt: TGTGCCAGCAGTTCCAACAGGGGGGCGGAAGGCTACACCTTC; cdr3_aa: CASSSNRGAEGYTF
v_call: TRBV7-8; j_call: TRBJ2-3; d_call: -; clone_size: -; cdr3_nt: TGTGCCAGCAGCTCGTCCCAAACCGGGGCAGATACGCAGTATTTT; cdr3_aa: CASSSSQTGADTQYF
v_call: TRBV30; j_call: TRBJ2-7; d_call: TRBD2; clone_size: -; cdr3_nt: TGTGCCTGGAGCCGTAGGGGCGGGAGGGTAACCTACGAGCAGTACTTC; cdr3_aa: CAWSRRGGRVTYEQYF
v_call: TRBV6-6; j_call: TRBJ1-2; d_call: -; clone_size: -; cdr3_nt: TGTGCCAGCAGTAACCTACAGGGTTACTATGGCTACACCTTC; cdr3_aa: CASSNLQGYYGYTF
v_call: TRBV21-1; j_call: TRBJ1-5; d_call: -; clone_size: -; cdr3_nt: TGTGCCAGCAGCAAAAGCGGTGACCAGGGGGACGGGCAGCCCCAGCATTTT; cdr3_aa: CASSKSGDQGDGQPQHF
v_call: TRBV9; j_call: TRBJ2-5; d_call: TRBD2; clone_size: -; cdr3_nt: TGTGCCAGCAGCGTAAGCGGGGGCCTGGAGACCCAGTACTTC; cdr3_aa: CASSVSGGLETQYF
v_call: TRBV18; j_call: TRBJ2-5; d_call: -; clone_size: -; cdr3_nt: TGTGCCAGCTCACCGGGGGAGGCGGAGACCCAGTACTTC; cdr3_aa: CASSPGEAETQYF
v_call: TRBV7-9; j_call: TRBJ1-3; d_call: -; clone_size: -; cdr3_nt: TGTGCCAGCAGCTCGGACAGAGCCTCTGGAAACACCATATATTTT; cdr3_aa: CASSSDRASGNTIYF
v_call: TRBV4-1; j_call: TRBJ2-1; d_call: -; clone_size: -; cdr3_nt: TGCGCCAGCAGCCCCCAGGGCGGTGAGCAGTTCTTC; cdr3_aa: CASSPQGGEQFF
v_call: TRBV28; j_call: TRBJ2-7; d_call: TRBD2; clone_size: -; cdr3_nt: TGTGCCAGCAGTACCCTAGGGACTAGCTCCTACGAGCAGTACTTC; cdr3_aa: CASSTLGTSSYEQYF
v_call: TRBV21-1; j_call: TRBJ2-1; d_call: -; clone_size: -; cdr3_nt: TGTGCCAGCAGTTCCGGGACAGGGCCATACAATGAGCAGTTCTTC; cdr3_aa: CASSSGTGPYNEQFF
v_call: TRBV6-6; j_call: TRBJ2-3; d_call: TRBD1; clone_size: -; cdr3_nt: TGTGCCAGCAGGGGGGACAGGGGACCCACAGATACGCAGTATTTT; cdr3_aa: CASRGDRGPTDTQYF
v_call: TRBV27; j_call: TRBJ1-5; d_call: -; clone_size: -; cdr3_nt: TGTGCCAGCGGTATCGTCGGACTTAATCAGCCCCAGCATTTT; cdr3_aa: CASGIVGLNQPQHF
v_call: TRBV5-1; j_call: TRBJ1-5; d_call: TRBD1; clone_size: -; cdr3_nt: TGCGCCAGCAGCTTAACCGGGACAGGGGCCGGTCAGCCCCAGCATTTT; cdr3_aa: CASSLTGTGAGQPQHF
v_call: TRBV5-1; j_call: TRBJ2-5; d_call: TRBD1; clone_size: -; cdr3_nt: TGCGCCAGCAGCACGAAGACAGGGGTAGAGACCCAGTACTTC; cdr3_aa: CASSTKTGVETQYF
v_call: TRBV6-1; j_call: TRBJ1-1; d_call: -; clone_size: -; cdr3_nt: TGTGCCAGCAGTGACCCACCAACAGGGAGCACTGAAGCTTTCTTT; cdr3_aa: CASSDPPTGSTEAFF
v_call: TRBV6-4; j_call: TRBJ1-2; d_call: TRBD1; clone_size: few; cdr3_nt: TGTGCCAGCAGTACCTCAGGGACAGGGTATGGCTACACCTTC; cdr3_aa: CASSTSGTGYGYTF
v_call: TRBV7-9; j_call: TRBJ1-5; d_call: -; clone_size: -; cdr3_nt: TGTGCCAGCAGCTCCTCAGGGTACCAGCCCCAGCATTTT; cdr3_aa: CASSSSGYQPQHF
v_call: TRBV14; j_call: TRBJ1-1; d_call: TRBD1; clone_size: -; cdr3_nt: TGTGCCAGCAGCCAAGTTGGGACAGGTAGGGCTTTCTTT; cdr3_aa: CASSQVGTGRAFF
v_call: TRBV19; j_call: TRBJ1-4; d_call: TRBD1; clone_size: few; cdr3_nt: TGTGCCAGTAGTAAGCAGGGGGAAAGTGAAAAACTGTTTTTT; cdr3_aa: CASSKQGESEKLFF
v_call: TRBV10-3; j_call: TRBJ2-1; d_call: TRBD2; clone_size: -; cdr3_nt: TGTGCCATCAGTGAGAGAGGAGGACTAGCGAACAATGAGCAGTTCTTC; cdr3_aa: CAISERGGLANNEQFF
v_call: TRBV28; j_call: TRBJ2-1; d_call: TRBD2; clone_size: -; cdr3_nt: TGTGCCAGCATTGAGACGGGGACTAGCGGGAGTAATGAGCAGTTCTTC; cdr3_aa: CASIETGTSGSNEQFF
v_call: TRBV7-9; j_call: TRBJ2-7; d_call: -; clone_size: -; cdr3_nt: TGTGCCAGCAGCTTAGTAAAGGGGATACTCCTACGCGAGCAGTACTTC; cdr3_aa: CASSLVKGILLREQYF
v_call: TRBV6-1; j_call: TRBJ1-1; d_call: -; clone_size: -; cdr3_nt: TGTGCCAGCAAGGGAGTGAACACTGAAGCTTTCTTT; cdr3_aa: CASKGVNTEAFF